These 23 T cell receptor beta chains were all obtained from the same sample, sequenced in a study of T cell repertoires in cytomegalovirus infection. In TCRdb, the reads were re-called with MiXCR into one record per CDR3 protein. The repertoire holds roughly 100,000 distinct CDR3 sequences, with 16% as singletons. Sequencing was done on a sample of PBMCs. All receptors derive from a human donor in good health (CMV status not recorded). Some clones in this sample may be carry-over from other donors' samples.

This clonotype appeared a few times. The chain uses TRBV20-1 and TRBJ1-4; D is possibly TRBD1 (6 bases). Germline-derived CDR1 and CDR2 are DFQATT and SNEGSKA (reference sequence). CDR3 length: 15 amino acids. Trimming stripped 5 bases from V and 0 bases from J, with 13 bases between. The CDR3 is CSAGGLGATNEKLFF. CDR3 DNA: TGCAGTGCTGGGGGGCTGGGGGCAACTAATGAAAAACTGTTTTTT.

This clonotype showed up just a few times. This rearrangement joins TRBV20-1 to TRBJ2-5, with TRBD2 matching 10 bases. Per germline, CDR1 DFQATT and CDR2 SNEGSKA (reference sequence). After removal of 5 bases from V and 7 bases from J, the junction contained 7 bases not matched to a gene. CDR3 length: 13 residues. CDR3 bases: TGCAGTGCTGGAAGCGGGGGGGCCGGGACCCAGTACTTC. It translates to CSAGSGGAGTQYF.

V is TRBV30 and J is TRBJ1-2; the match to TRBD1 covers 11 bases. Unmatched junction bases numbered 7, after V lost 5 bases and J lost 5 bases. The CDR3 has 14 amino acids. Germline CDR1 is GTSNPN and CDR2 is SVGIG (reference sequence). Written as DNA, the CDR3 is TGTGCCTGGGCTCGGACAGGGGGCCAGTATGGCTACACCTTC. This encodes CAWARTGGQYGYTF. The variable domain in full, completed from reference TRBV30 and TRBJ1-2, reads SQTIHQWPATLVQPVGSPLSLECTVEGTSNPNLYWYRQAAGRGLQLLFYSVGIGQISSEVPQNLSASRPQDRQFILSSKKLLLSDSGFYLCAWARTGGQYGYTFGSGTRLTVV.

The rearrangement joins TRBV7-2 to TRBJ1-5, with no clear D. V lost 5 bases to trimming and J lost 4 bases, with 9 bases between them. Germline-derived CDR1 and CDR2 are SGHTA and FQGNSA. The CDR3 sequence is 13 residues long. CDR3 sequence reads: CASSRTANQPQHF. In DNA, the CDR3 is TGTGCCAGCAGCCGTACAGCGAATCAGCCCCAGCATTTT.

The chain's CDR3 is CSAGGASYEQYF. CDR3 coding DNA: TGCAGTGCTGGCGGGGCTAGTTACGAGCAGTACTTC. This chain connects TRBV20-1 to TRBJ2-7; a possible D gene is TRBD2 (6 bases). With 5 bases removed from V and 4 bases from J, the gap between germline ends came to 12 bases. The CDR3 has 12 amino acids. Looked up from germline, CDR1 is DFQATT and CDR2 is SNEGSKA (reference sequence).

The rearrangement joins TRBV11-2 to TRBJ2-3, with D hard to call. Germline assignment: CDR1 SGHAT and CDR2 FQNNGV. The CDR3 length is 15 residues. V dropped 5 bases and J dropped 5 bases, with 17 bases sitting between them. The CDR3 DNA follows: TGTGCCAGCAGCCGGCGCGGATGGGTGGTAGATACGCAGTATTTT. This sequence encodes CASSRRGWVVDTQYF.

This clonotype was recorded many times. V is TRBV28 and J is TRBJ1-1; D ambiguous. The germline gives CDR1 MDHEN, CDR2 SYDVKM. Trimming removed 2 bases from V and 8 bases from J, with 3 bases in between. The length of the CDR3 is 10 residues. CDR3 sequence: CASSLGEAFF. The DNA of the CDR3 is TGTGCCAGCAGTTTAGGCGAAGCTTTCTTT. The full variable domain, with the rest looked up from reference TRBV28 and TRBJ1-1, is DVKVTQSSRYLVKRTGEKVFLECVQDMDHENMFWYRQDPGLGLRLIYFSYDVKMKEKGDIPEGYSVSREKKERFSLILESASTNQTSMYLCASSLGEAFFGQGTRLTVV.

The chain joins TRBV5-1 to TRBJ2-7; D unresolved. The germline V gene encodes CDR1 SGHRS and CDR2 YFSETQ. The CDR3 extends over 12 amino acids. V gave up 8 bases and J gave up 3 bases, with 12 bases separating them. This chain's CDR3 is CASSGPNYEQYF. Here the CDR3 DNA reads TGCGCCAGTTCCGGGCCTAACTACGAGCAGTACTTC.

This clonotype was recorded at least ten times. The gene calls are TRBV6-1 and TRBJ1-6; D unresolved. Germline assignment: CDR1 MNHNS and CDR2 SASEGT. CDR3 size: 15 residues. V lost 3 bases and J lost 0, with 6 bases in between. DNA of the CDR3: TGTGCCAGCAGTGATGGGAGCTCCTATAATTCACCCCTCCACTTT. Protein product: CASSDGSSYNSPLHF.

This clonotype was seen many times. The chain recombines TRBV5-4 with TRBJ2-3, with 8 bases fitting TRBD2. The CDR3 is made up of 17 amino acids. Looked up from germline, CDR1 is SGHNT and CDR2 is YYREEE (reference sequence). V shed 0 bases and J 4 bases; nucleotides not matched to a gene: 10. CDR3 protein: CASSLEASGFGADTQYF. DNA of the CDR3: TGTGCCAGCAGCTTGGAAGCTAGCGGGTTCGGGGCAGATACGCAGTATTTT.

J is TRBJ2-3 and V is TRBV11-3; tentatively, D is TRBD1 or TRBD2 (7 bases each). Germline values: CDR1 SGHNT, CDR2 YENEEA. The CDR3 runs 14 residues. The V end was cut by 4 bases, the J end by 5 bases, with 13 bases between. The CDR3 region is CASSSPRGGDTQYF. As DNA, the CDR3 is TGTGCCAGCAGCTCCCCCAGGGGGGGAGATACGCAGTATTTT.

This clonotype appeared many times. The chain is built from TRBV4-1 and TRBJ2-1; 8 positions match TRBD2. The length of the CDR3 is 15 residues. Germline values: CDR1 MGHRA, CDR2 YSYEKL. V shed 2 bases and J 5 bases; nucleotides not matched to a gene: 5. The CDR3: CASSQRGGVDNEQFF. CDR3 sequence (DNA): TGCGCCAGCAGCCAACGGGGGGGGGTAGACAATGAGCAGTTCTTC.

This clonotype occurred many times. This chain joins TRBV7-2 and TRBJ1-2; possibly TRBD1 for D (6 bases). Trimming cost V 4 bases and J 8 bases, with 17 bases left between them. This CDR3 contains 14 residues. Germline V gene lookup returns CDR1 SGHTA and CDR2 FQGNSA. CDR3 DNA: TGTGCCAGCAGCTATAGGGATTCAGGGGTGGGCTACACCTTC. This translates into CASSYRDSGVGYTF.

Of note for this clonotype: A single base separates this from a much larger clone, so it may be a read error. The chain couples TRBV11-2 to TRBJ2-3, with D unclear. Between the trimmed V and J ends, which lost 4 bases and 8 bases, there was a span of 13 bases. This CDR3 is 13 amino acids long. Germline assignment: CDR1 SGHAT and CDR2 FQNNGV. Here the CDR3 reads CASSSAEIRTQYF. DNA for the CDR3: TGTGCCAGCAGCTCCGCAGAGATTCGTACGCAGTATTTT.

The sample holds many counts of this clonotype. This chain uses TRBV7-2 with TRBJ1-2; 9 nucleotides agree with TRBD1. Germline-derived CDR1 and CDR2 are SGHTA and FQGNSA. The CDR3 contains 14 residues. The V segment lost 0 bases and the J segment 8 bases; nucleotides outside the gene matches: 4. The DNA of the CDR3 is TGTGCCAGCAGCTTAGCAACAGGGGGCGAAGGCTACACCTTC. Translated: CASSLATGGEGYTF. Combining the CDR3 with reference TRBV7-2 and TRBJ1-2 gives the whole variable domain GAGVSQSPSNKVTEKGKDVELRCDPISGHTALYWYRQSLGQGLEFLIYFQGNSAPDKSGLPSDRFSAERTGGSVSTLTIQRTQQEDSAVYLCASSLATGGEGYTFGSGTRLTVV.

The genes are TRBV5-4 and TRBJ2-2; TRBD2 matches at 14 bases. CDR3 length equals 17 residues. V lost 2 bases and J lost 6; bases outside the gene matches: 6. The V gene's germline CDR1 is SGHNT and CDR2 YYREEE (reference sequence). CDR3 amino acids: CASSFRLAGGQAGELFF. DNA of the CDR3: TGTGCCAGCAGCTTTAGACTAGCGGGGGGGCAAGCCGGGGAGCTGTTTTTT.

This clonotype was picked up many times. CDR3 in DNA: TGTGCCAGCAGCTTCAGGAACTACGAGCAGTACTTC. It is translated as CASSFRNYEQYF. This chain joins TRBV7-8 and TRBJ2-7, with D uncertain. CDR3 size: 12 residues. Between the trimmed V and J ends, which lost 3 bases and 3 bases, there was a span of 6 bases. Germline CDR1 and CDR2: SGHVS and FQNEAQ.

This clonotype was found a few times. The J gene is TRBJ2-5, the V gene TRBV7-2, with D uncertain. This CDR3 contains 12 residues. Trimming removed 5 bases from V and 7 bases from J, with 11 bases in between. Germline CDR1 is SGHTA and CDR2 is FQGNSA. The CDR3 coding sequence is TGTGCCAGCAGCCCGGCTACTGCGACCCAGTACTTC. It is translated as CASSPATATQYF.

This clonotype was recorded at least ten times. The J gene is TRBJ1-5, the V gene TRBV7-2; possible D gene TRBD1, 6 bases. There are 12 residues in the CDR3. From germline, CDR1 is SGHTA and CDR2 FQGNSA. V dropped 5 bases and J dropped 8 bases, with 10 bases sitting between them. The CDR3 region is CASSGGMEPQHF. DNA of the CDR3: TGTGCCAGCAGCGGGGGCATGGAGCCCCAGCATTTT.

CDR3 in amino acids: CASGPGGGTDTQYF. In DNA, the CDR3 is TGTGCCAGCGGACCCGGGGGTGGAACAGATACGCAGTATTTT. The chain links TRBV7-9 to TRBJ2-3, with TRBD2 as a possible D gene (6 bases). Germline V lookup: CDR1 SEHNR, CDR2 FQNEAQ (reference sequence). The CDR3 totals 14 residues. The V end lost 8 bases, the J end lost 3 bases, and 15 bases lay between the germline ends.

This clonotype was detected a few times. The chain joins TRBV20-1 to TRBJ2-5; 10 bases match TRBD1. The CDR3 runs 15 residues. Germline assignment: CDR1 DFQATT and CDR2 SNEGSKA (reference sequence). V lost 0 bases and J lost 2; bases outside the gene matches: 3. CDR3 residues: CSARDGTGVQETQYF. The CDR3, as DNA: TGCAGTGCTAGAGATGGGACAGGGGTTCAAGAGACCCAGTACTTC.

This clonotype has more than one count but fewer than ten. CDR3 amino acids: CSAKTGDGQPQHF. For the CDR3, the DNA is TGCAGTGCCAAGACAGGAGACGGCCAGCCCCAGCATTTT. The chain combines TRBV20-1 with TRBJ1-5; the D gene is possibly TRBD1 (6 bases). CDR1 is DFQATT and CDR2 is SNEGSKA in the germline V gene (reference sequence). There are 13 residues in the CDR3. V dropped 6 bases and J dropped 7 bases, with 16 bases sitting between them.

The gene calls are TRBV7-2 and TRBJ1-1, with a weak D call TRBD1 (5 bases). The CDR3 sequence is 16 residues long. Trimming took off 4 bases at V and 3 bases at J, with 18 bases between the two ends. CDR1 and CDR2 from the germline V gene are SGHTA and FQGNSA. CDR3 region: CASSSQAGLRDTEAFF. CDR3 bases: TGTGCCAGCAGCTCGCAGGCGGGACTTCGGGACACTGAAGCTTTCTTT.